This entry describes one T cell receptor (beta chain). Authors' methods: The authors estimated nucleated cell counts from reference gene primer amplification. Sequenced by immunoSEQ multiplex PCR; TCRdb stores in-frame clones only, minus some. The V and J calls and clone size are taken from that table; D and trimming were inferred from the DNA. The data show 200,000 or so clones, around 80% seen once. The sample comes from a study of blood T cell repertoires in COVID-19. Looking at the study overall: Sources were T cells, B-cell-depleted T cells, or PBMCs; the material itself was cDNA or gDNA.

This CDR3 has 15 residues. Trimming cost V 5 bases and J 4 bases, with 15 bases left between them. CDR1 is SGHTA, CDR2 FQGNSA, per germline. This receptor was taken from a human donor with acute or convalescent COVID-19. The donor label of this sample is uncertain. This chain joins TRBV7-2 and TRBJ1-5; tentative D call: TRBD1 (5 bases). Sequenced input: peripheral blood. This CDR3 reads CASSAGGGSNQPQHF. In DNA, the CDR3 is TGTGCCAGCAGCGCCGGGGGGGGAAGTAATCAGCCCCAGCATTTT. Filled out from reference TRBV7-2 and TRBJ1-5, the complete variable domain reads GAGVSQSPSNKVTEKGKDVELRCDPISGHTALYWYRQSLGQGLEFLIYFQGNSAPDKSGLPSDRFSAERTGGSVSTLTIQRTQQEDSAVYLCASSAGGGSNQPQHFGDGTRLSIL.